This section outlines one T cell receptor (beta chain) sequence together with its context. Some clones are missing from TCRdb's copy, which holds only in-frame ones; the method was immunoSEQ multiplex PCR. Of tens of thousands of clones in the sample, approximately 93% were seen once. V shed 4 bases and J 8 bases; nucleotides not matched to a gene: 14. The CDR3 is made up of 16 amino acids. The germline V gene encodes CDR1 LGHNA and CDR2 YNFKEQ. This entry belongs to a study of T cell changes during pregnancy in multiple sclerosis. This sequence originates from a female donor in good health, enrolled as a control in a pregnancy study. The material was CD4+ T cells from peripheral blood mononuclear cells, obtained after pregnancy. The chain carries TRBV4-2 and TRBJ2-1; 7 bases line up with TRBD2. In DNA, the CDR3 is TGTGCCAGCAGCCCCACTGCGGGAGTTTGGCCCGATGAGCAGTTCTTC. Translation: CASSPTAGVWPDEQFF.